The 8 T cell receptor beta chains presented below share a single source sample, sequenced in a study of CD8 T cells in ankylosing spondylitis. TCRdb passed the 5' RACE reads through MiXCR, listing each CDR3 protein once. The sample lists 150,000 to 250,000 distinct CDR3 sequences; roughly 12% were seen once. The sequenced sample was blood, either unsorted or a sorted T cell fraction (not recorded which). These receptors were taken from a male donor with ankylosing spondylitis or in good health (not recorded which).

This clonotype has a count of ten or more. The chain employs TRBV27 and TRBJ2-7; D is uncertain. V shed 10 bases and J shed 3 bases, with 16 bases lying between them. The CDR3 has 13 amino acids. CDR1 and CDR2 from the germline V gene are MNHEY and SMNVEV (reference sequence). As DNA, the CDR3 is TGTGCCACCGCTGGACCGACTTTCTACGAGCAGTACTTC. Its translation is CATAGPTFYEQYF.

This clonotype was observed at least ten times. The chain links TRBV29-1 to TRBJ1-1; D might be TRBD1 (5 bases). Germline values: CDR1 SQVTM, CDR2 ANQGSEA. The CDR3 is 12 residues long. Trimming cost V 2 bases and J 1 base, with 5 bases left between them. This CDR3 reads CSVEQGNTEAFF. CDR3 DNA: TGCAGCGTTGAACAGGGGAACACTGAAGCTTTCTTT. Using reference TRBV29-1 and TRBJ1-1 for the parts outside the CDR3, the full variable domain is SAVISQKPSRDICQRGTSLTIQCQVDSQVTMMFWYRQQPGQSLTLIATANQGSEATYESGFVIDKFPISRPNLTFSTLTVSNMSPEDSSIYLCSVEQGNTEAFFGQGTRLTVV.

The chain employs TRBV6-1 and TRBJ2-1; 12 positions agree with TRBD2. With V trimmed by 11 bases and J by 12 bases, 11 bases remained unmatched. CDR3 length: 13 amino acids. Germline CDR1 reads MNHNS; CDR2 reads SASEGT. CDR3 in amino acids: CAGGLAGPGGQFF. The CDR3 coding sequence is TGTGCCGGGGGACTAGCGGGCCCGGGCGGGCAGTTCTTC.

This clonotype was counted between two and nine times. The V call is TRBV6-1, the J call TRBJ2-7; no reliable D call. V was pared by 2 bases and J by 0 bases, with 8 bases between. The CDR3 has 14 amino acids. Per the germline V gene, CDR1 is MNHNS and CDR2 is SASEGT. CDR3 bases: TGTGCCAGCAGTGAATACTCAAGCTCCTACGAGCAGTACTTC. It specifies CASSEYSSSYEQYF.

This clonotype has only a few counts. The CDR3 coding sequence is TGTGCCAGCAGCGTGGCGGAGGACACTGAAGCTTTCTTT. Amino acid sequence: CASSVAEDTEAFF. V usage is TRBV9 and J usage is TRBJ1-1, with D uncertain. V was shortened by 2 bases and J by 3 bases, with 8 bases between the two germline ends. This CDR3 is 13 amino acids long. CDR1 SGDLS and CDR2 YYNGEE come from the germline V gene.

The chain recombines TRBV6-2 or TRBV6-3 with TRBJ1-1; no firm D call. The germline CDR1 and CDR2 sequences are MNHEY and SVGEGT. The CDR3 covers 13 residues. With 10 bases removed from V and 0 bases from J, the gap between germline ends came to 12 bases. CDR3: CATLDWVNTEAFF. The CDR3 bases are TGTGCCACCCTGGATTGGGTGAACACTGAAGCTTTCTTT.

There are a few counts of this clonotype. The rearrangement links TRBV6-6 to TRBJ2-7; D is undetermined. Germline CDR1 is MNHNY and CDR2 is SVGAGI (reference sequence). The germline V and J ends were trimmed by 2 bases and 4 bases, with 3 bases remaining between them. The CDR3 spans 11 residues. Here the CDR3 DNA reads TGTGCCAGCAGTTACGCTTACGAGCAGTACTTC. It is translated as CASSYAYEQYF.

The sample holds a few counts of this clonotype. The chain is built from TRBV4-1 and TRBJ2-7, with D perhaps given as TRBD1 or TRBD2 (5 bases each). V dropped 2 bases and J dropped 3 bases, with 11 bases sitting between them. The CDR3 sequence is 14 residues long. CDR1 is MGHRA and CDR2 is YSYEKL in the germline V gene. CDR3 DNA sequence: TGCGCCAGCAGCCAAAGGGGCGGACTCTACGAGCAGTACTTC. It codes for CASSQRGGLYEQYF.